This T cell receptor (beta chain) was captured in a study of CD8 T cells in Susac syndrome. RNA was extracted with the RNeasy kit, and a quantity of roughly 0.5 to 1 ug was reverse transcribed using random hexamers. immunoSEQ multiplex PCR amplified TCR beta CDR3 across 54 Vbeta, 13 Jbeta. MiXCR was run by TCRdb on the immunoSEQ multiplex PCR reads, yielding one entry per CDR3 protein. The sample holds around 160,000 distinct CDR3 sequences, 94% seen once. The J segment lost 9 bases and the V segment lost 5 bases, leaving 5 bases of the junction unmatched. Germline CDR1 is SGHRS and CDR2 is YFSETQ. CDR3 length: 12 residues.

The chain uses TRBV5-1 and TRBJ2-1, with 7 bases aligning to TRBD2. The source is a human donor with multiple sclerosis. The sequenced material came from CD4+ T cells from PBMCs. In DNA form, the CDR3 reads TGCGCCAGCAGGGGAGGGAGTGGTGAGCAGTTCTTC. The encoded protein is CASRGGSGEQFF. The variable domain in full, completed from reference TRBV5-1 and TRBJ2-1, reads KAGVTQTPRYLIKTRGQQVTLSCSPISGHRSVSWYQQTPGQGLQFLFEYFSETQRNKGNFPGRFSGRQFSNSRSEMNVSTLELGDSALYLCASRGGSGEQFFGPGTRLTVL.